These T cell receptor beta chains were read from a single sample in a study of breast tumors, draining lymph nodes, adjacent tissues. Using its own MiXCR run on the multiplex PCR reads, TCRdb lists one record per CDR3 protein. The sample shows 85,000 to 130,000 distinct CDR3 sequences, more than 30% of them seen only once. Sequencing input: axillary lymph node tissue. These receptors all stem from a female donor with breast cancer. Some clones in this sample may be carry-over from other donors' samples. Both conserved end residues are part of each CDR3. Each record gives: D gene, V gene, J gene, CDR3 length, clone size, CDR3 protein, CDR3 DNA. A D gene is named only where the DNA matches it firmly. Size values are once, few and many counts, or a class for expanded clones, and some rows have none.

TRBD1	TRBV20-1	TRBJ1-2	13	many	CSARWDRAYGYTF	TGCAGTGCTAGATGGGACAGGGCCTATGGCTACACCTTC
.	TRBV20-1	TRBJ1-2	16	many	CSARGVGLGGAGGYTF	TGCAGTGCTAGAGGGGTGGGATTAGGGGGGGCCGGGGGCTACACCTTC
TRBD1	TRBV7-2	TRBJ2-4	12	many	CASSLDRGIQYF	TGTGCCAGCAGCTTAGACAGGGGAATTCAGTACTTC
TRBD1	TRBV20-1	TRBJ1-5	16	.	CSAYQGQGHSNQPQHF	TGCAGTGCTTATCAGGGACAGGGTCATAGCAATCAGCCCCAGCATTTT
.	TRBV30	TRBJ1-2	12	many	CACQGGAYGYTF	TGTGCCTGTCAGGGCGGGGCCTATGGCTACACCTTC
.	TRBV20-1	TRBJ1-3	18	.	CSATAGSGANVAGNTIYF	TGCAGTGCCACGGCAGGGTCCGGGGCCAACGTCGCTGGAAACACCATATATTTT
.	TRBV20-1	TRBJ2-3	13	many	CSARRGETDTQYF	TGCAGTGCTAGACGGGGAGAAACAGATACGCAGTATTTT
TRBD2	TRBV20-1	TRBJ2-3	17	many	CSVTGTSGRGATDTQYF	TGCAGTGTAACCGGGACTAGCGGGAGAGGGGCCACAGATACGCAGTATTTT
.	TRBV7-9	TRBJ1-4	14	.	CASSLMQGRGKLFF	TGTGCCAGCAGCTTGATGCAGGGGAGGGGGAAACTGTTTTTT
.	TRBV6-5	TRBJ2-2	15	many	CASSHSMPGKRELFF	TGTGCCAGCAGTCACTCGATGCCAGGGAAGCGGGAGCTGTTTTTT
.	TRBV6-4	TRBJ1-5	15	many	CASSDSKGRNQPQHF	TGTGCCAGCAGTGACTCGAAGGGGCGCAATCAGCCCCAGCATTTT
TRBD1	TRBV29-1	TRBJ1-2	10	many	CSVEDGDRHF	TGCAGCGTTGAAGATGGGGACAGGCACTTC
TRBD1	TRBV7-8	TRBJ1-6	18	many	CASSLAGTGSSYNSPLHF	TGTGCCAGCAGCTTGGCCGGGACAGGCAGCTCCTATAATTCACCCCTCCACTTT
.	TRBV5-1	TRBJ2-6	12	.	CASSHPGNTEAF	TGCGCCAGCAGCCACCCCGGGAACACTGAAGCTTTC
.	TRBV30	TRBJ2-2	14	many	CAWGRDGISGELFF	TGTGCCTGGGGCCGGGACGGAATTTCCGGGGAGCTGTTTTTT
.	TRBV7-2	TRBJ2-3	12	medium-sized	CASSLAADTQYF	TGTGCCAGCAGCCTTGCAGCAGATACGCAGTATTTT
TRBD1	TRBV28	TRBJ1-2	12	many	CASSGQGHGYTF	TGTGCCAGCAGCGGACAGGGACATGGCTACACCTTC
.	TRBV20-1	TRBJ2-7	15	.	CSARDEGGARYEQHF	TGCAGTGCTAGAGATGAGGGGGGGGCAAGGTACGAGCAGCACTTC
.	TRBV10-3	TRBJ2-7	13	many	CAISGQSSYEQYF	TGTGCCATCAGTGGTCAGTCGTCCTACGAGCAGTACTTC
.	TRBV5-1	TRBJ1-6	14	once	CASSLVQGNSPLHF	TGCGCCAGCAGCTTGGTACAGGGAAACTCCCCCCTCCACTTT
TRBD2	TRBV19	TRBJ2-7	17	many	CASSPFTRLAGVLEQYF	TGTGCCAGTAGTCCATTCACACGACTAGCGGGAGTTCTAGAGCAGTACTTC
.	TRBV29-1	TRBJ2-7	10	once	CSLVGYEQYF	TGCAGCTTAGTTGGGTACGAGCAGTACTTC
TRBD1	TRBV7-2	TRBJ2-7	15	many	CASSLTTGGEYEQYF	TGTGCCAGCAGCTTAACGACAGGGGGAGAGTACGAGCAGTACTTC
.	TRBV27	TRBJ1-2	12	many	CASGRGNYGYTF	TGTGCCAGCGGGAGAGGAAACTATGGCTACACCTTC
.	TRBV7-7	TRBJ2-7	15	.	CASSLSTGSSYEQYF	TGTGCTAGCAGCTTATCTACCGGGAGTTCCTACGAGCAGTACTTC
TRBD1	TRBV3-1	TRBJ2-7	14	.	CAGSQGGASYEQYF	TGCGCCGGCAGCCAAGGGGGCGCCTCCTACGAGCAGTACTTC
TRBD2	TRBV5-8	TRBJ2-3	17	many	CASSLLLAGGQADTQYF	TGTGCCAGCAGCTTGCTTTTAGCGGGGGGGCAGGCAGATACGCAGTATTTT
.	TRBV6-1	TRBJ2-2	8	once	CASSELFF	TGTGCCAGCAGTGAGCTGTTTTTT
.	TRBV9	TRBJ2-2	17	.	CASTVGLHTGNTGELFF	TGTGCCAGCACCGTGGGACTCCACACAGGGAACACCGGGGAGCTGTTTTTC
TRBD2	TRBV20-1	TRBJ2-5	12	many	CSATGGGETQYF	TGCAGTGCAACGGGGGGGGGCGAGACCCAGTACTTC
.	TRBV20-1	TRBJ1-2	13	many	CSAQDTRDYGYTF	TGCAGTGCTCAGGATACCAGGGACTATGGCTACACCTTC
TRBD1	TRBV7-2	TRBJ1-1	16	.	CASSLAGGGMNTEAFF	TGTGCCAGCAGCTTAGCAGGGGGCGGAATGAACACTGAAGCTTTCTTT
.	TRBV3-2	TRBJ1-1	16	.	CASSQDCGGGDTEAFF	TGTGCCAGCAGCCAAGATTGTGGAGGGGGGGACACTGAAGCTTTCTTT
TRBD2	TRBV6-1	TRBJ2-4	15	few	CASSDPGGAKNIQYF	TGCGCCAGCAGTGACCCGGGGGGGGCCAAAAACATTCAGTACTTC
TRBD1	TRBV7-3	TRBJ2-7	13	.	CASSDKGAGEQYF	TGTGCCAGCAGTGACAAGGGGGCGGGCGAGCAGTACTTC
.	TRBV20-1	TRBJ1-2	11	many	CSARVPNGYTF	TGCAGTGCTAGAGTGCCAAATGGCTACACCTTC
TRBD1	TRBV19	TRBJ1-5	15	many	CASSIWTGSNQPQHF	TGTGCCAGTAGTATTTGGACAGGGAGCAATCAGCCCCAGCATTTT
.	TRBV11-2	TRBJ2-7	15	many	CASSLAGREAYEQYF	TGTGCCAGCAGCTTAGCTGGTAGGGAAGCCTACGAGCAGTACTTC
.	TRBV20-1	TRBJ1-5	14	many	CSARGKEFNQPQHF	TGCAGTGCTAGAGGAAAGGAGTTCAATCAGCCCCAGCATTTT
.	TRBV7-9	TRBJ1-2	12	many	CASVDRSYGYTF	TGTGCCAGCGTGGACAGAAGCTATGGCTACACCTTC
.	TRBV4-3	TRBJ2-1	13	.	CASSQDTGREQFF	TGCGCCAGCAGCCAAGATACGGGACGCGAGCAGTTCTTC
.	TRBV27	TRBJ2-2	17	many	CASSWGTSAQGTGELFF	TGTGCCAGCAGTTGGGGGACCTCCGCTCAAGGGACCGGGGAGCTGTTTTTT
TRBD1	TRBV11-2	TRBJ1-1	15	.	CASSPWTGGNTEAFF	TGTGCCAGCAGCCCTTGGACAGGGGGGAACACTGAAGCTTTCTTT
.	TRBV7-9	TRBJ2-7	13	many	CASSSGQSYEQYF	TGTGCCAGCAGCTCCGGACAGAGCTACGAGCAGTACTTC
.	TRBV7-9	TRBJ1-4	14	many	CASSHHLGNEELFF	TGTGCCAGCAGTCACCATCTCGGAAATGAAGAACTGTTTTTT
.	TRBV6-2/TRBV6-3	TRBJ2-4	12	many	CASSLAKNIQYF	TGTGCCAGCAGCTTAGCCAAAAACATTCAGTACTTC
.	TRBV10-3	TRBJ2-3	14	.	CAISERANTDTQYF	TGTGCCATCAGTGAAAGAGCGAACACAGATACGCAGTATTTT
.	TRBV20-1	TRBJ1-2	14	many	CSARVTGAIYGYTF	TGCAGTGCTAGAGTAACGGGGGCAATCTATGGCTACACCTTC
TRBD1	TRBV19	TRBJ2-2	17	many	CASSTRGQGVLYGELFF	TGTGCCAGTAGTACAAGAGGGCAGGGGGTACTATACGGGGAGCTGTTTTTT
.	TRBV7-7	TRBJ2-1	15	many	CASSAGGTAYNEQFF	TGTGCTAGCAGTGCAGGCGGGACAGCCTACAATGAGCAGTTCTTC
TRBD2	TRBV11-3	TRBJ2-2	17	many	CASSYRLAGGGTGELFF	TGTGCCAGCAGTTATCGACTAGCGGGAGGCGGTACCGGGGAGCTGTTTTTT